A single sample is the source of the 3 T cell receptor beta chains below, sequenced in a study of cytomegalovirus exposure and HLA in healthy donors. Use of 60 Vbeta and 13 Jbeta primers characterized the PCR. Here immunoSEQ multiplex PCR was the method, and the copy in TCRdb shows in-frame clones only, minus some. This table has 100,000 to 150,000 clones, 65% to 80% appearing once. Sequencing was performed on PBMCs. The receptors come from a woman aged 40 to 50 in good health and CMV-seronegative.

The gene calls are TRBV5-1 and TRBJ2-2; D is uncertain. This CDR3 has 12 residues. Germline V CDR1 and CDR2: SGHRS, YFSETQ. V was shortened by 0 bases and J by 7 bases, with 4 bases between the two germline ends. The CDR3 bases are TGCGCCAGCAGCTTGGATCTCGGGGAGCTGTTTTTT. Translation: CASSLDLGELFF.

J is TRBJ2-3 and V is TRBV5-1; 10 bases map to TRBD2. CDR3 length: 14 residues. V lost 2 bases, J lost 4 bases, and 1 base stayed unmatched. Germline V gives CDR1 SGHRS, CDR2 YFSETQ. CDR3: CASSFSGRSDTQYF. The CDR3 coding sequence is TGCGCCAGCAGCTTTAGCGGGAGGTCAGATACGCAGTATTTT.

This clone was recorded only once. The rearrangement uses TRBV29-1 and TRBJ1-2; D possibly corresponds to TRBD1 (6 bases). Germline CDR1 reads SQVTM; CDR2 reads ANQGSEA. The CDR3 spans 15 residues. V shed 0 bases and J shed 4 bases, with 15 bases lying between them. The CDR3 spells CSVEDLSQGPYGYTF. In DNA, the CDR3 is TGCAGCGTTGAAGATCTTAGTCAGGGGCCCTATGGCTACACCTTC.